This T cell receptor beta chain came from a study of response to subunit inactivated influenza vaccine. Germline V gene sequence: CDR1 SGHTA, CDR2 FQGNSA. The V end lost 0 bases, the J end lost 6 bases, and 15 bases lay between the germline ends. The CDR3 spans 16 residues. TCRdb fed the RT-PCR reads into MiXCR, producing one record per CDR3 protein. Seen here are 250,000 to 350,000 distinct CDR3 sequences, about 20% observed once, and the top ten hold 10%. The V gene is TRBV7-2, the J gene TRBJ2-1; D gene unclear. Sequences were derived from PBMCs from blood, sampled about 20 months after vaccination. The source is a man between 50 and 70 years old who received an inactivated influenza vaccine. The DNA of the CDR3 is TGTGCCAGCAGCTTAGCCGGTCCCAGACGCGGCAATGAGCAGTTCTTC. Its protein is CASSLAGPRRGNEQFF. The entire variable domain, with the rest obtained from reference TRBV7-2 and TRBJ2-1, is as follows: GAGVSQSPSNKVTEKGKDVELRCDPISGHTALYWYRQSLGQGLEFLIYFQGNSAPDKSGLPSDRFSAERTGGSVSTLTIQRTQQEDSAVYLCASSLAGPRRGNEQFFGPGTRLTVL.